This T cell receptor beta chain comes out of a study of T-cell reconstitution after alpha-beta-depleted transplantation in children. Per the germline V gene, CDR1 is WSHSY and CDR2 is SAAADI. This CDR3 is built from 13 residues. Deletions cut 9 bases from V and 6 bases from J, with 17 bases between. Unique molecular identifiers tagged the TCRbeta library. TCRdb ran MiXCR on the PCR reads and lists one entry per CDR3 protein. The sample carries around 600,000 distinct CDR3 sequences, 20% to 25% recorded once. The TCR was taken from a boy under two years old who had a stem cell transplant for acute myeloid leukemia, so the T cells may come from the graft donor. The specimen was PBMCs, mostly from graft donor cells, collected 360 days after TCRalphabeta/CD19-depleted stem cell transplant. The chain carries TRBV10-2 and TRBJ1-2, with TRBD1 as a possible D gene (5 bases). The DNA of the CDR3 is TGCGCCAGTCGAGGAGGGGAGAAGGATGGCTACACCTTC. It translates to CASRGGEKDGYTF.